One T cell receptor (beta chain) is described in this entry. Antigen: not known. This sample was taken from a study of CXCR3-negative and CXCR3-positive naive CD8 T cells. Researchers prepared the TRB cDNA libraries using 5' RACE with UMI labels. TCRdb reworked the 5' RACE reads into one entry per CDR3 protein, no DNA. The sample totals tens of thousands of distinct CDR3 sequences. Overall study findings and caveats: Naive subsets had comparable surface CD5, so TRB CDR3 properties gauged TCR strength. TRB CDR3s were more hydrophobic in CXCR3-positive than in CXCR3-negative naive cells.

The CDR3 contains 16 residues. Germline V CDR1 and CDR2: SGHVS, FQNEAQ. The V and J genes are TRBV7-8 and TRBJ2-1; lacking DNA, the TRBD2 call made by TCRdb goes unchecked. Sequenced material: naive CXCR3- CD8+ T cells from blood. Indicated subset: CD45RO-CCR7+CD27+CD95- naive CD8+ T cells lacking CXCR3 (TNR3-). The TCR comes from a human donor in good health. Some clones in this sample may be carry-over from other donors' samples. CDR3 sequence: CASSLTTSGAYNEQSF.